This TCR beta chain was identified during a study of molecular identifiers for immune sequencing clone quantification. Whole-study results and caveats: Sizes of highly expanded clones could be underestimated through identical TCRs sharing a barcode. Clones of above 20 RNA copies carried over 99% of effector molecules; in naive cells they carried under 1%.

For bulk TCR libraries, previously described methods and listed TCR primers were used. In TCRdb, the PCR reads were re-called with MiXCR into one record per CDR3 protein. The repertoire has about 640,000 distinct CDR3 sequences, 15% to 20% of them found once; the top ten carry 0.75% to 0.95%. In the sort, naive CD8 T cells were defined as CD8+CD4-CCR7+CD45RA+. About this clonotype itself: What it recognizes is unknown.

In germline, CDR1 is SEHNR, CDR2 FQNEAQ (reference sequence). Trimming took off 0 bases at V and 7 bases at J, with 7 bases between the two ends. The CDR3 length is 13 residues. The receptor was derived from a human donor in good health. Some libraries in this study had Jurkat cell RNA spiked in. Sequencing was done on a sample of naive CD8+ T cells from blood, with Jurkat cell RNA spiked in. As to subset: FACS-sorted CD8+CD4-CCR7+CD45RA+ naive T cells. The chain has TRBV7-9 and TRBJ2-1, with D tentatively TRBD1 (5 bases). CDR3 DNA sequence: TGTGCCAGCAGCTTAGCGCAGGGTAATGAGCAGTTCTTC. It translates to CASSLAQGNEQFF.